This T cell receptor (beta chain) stems from a study of blood T cell repertoires in COVID-19. Turning to the study itself: Samples came from the United States, Italy and Spain, spanning acute and convalescent COVID-19. In each case, the material was cDNA or gDNA derived from T cells, B-cell-depleted T cells, or PBMCs.

The CDR3 loop spans 15 amino acids. V lost 4 bases and J lost 0; bases outside the gene matches: 3. From germline, CDR1 is MNHEY and CDR2 SVGAGI. Produced via immunoSEQ multiplex PCR; TCRdb's table is partial and in-frame only. In the table there are more than 200,000 clones, approximately 91% of which are singletons. Sequencing was performed on peripheral blood. This TCR was recovered from a human donor in a cohort sampled during active COVID-19. The V gene is TRBV6-5, the J gene TRBJ2-7; 10 bases are shared with TRBD2. The CDR3 bases are TGTGCCAGCAGTTCTAGCGGGAGCGGCTCCTACGAGCAGTACTTC. Its translation: CASSSSGSGSYEQYF.